This TCR beta chain was observed in a study of T cell repertoires in cytomegalovirus infection. The study's findings and limits: Cumulative frequency of public TCR beta families picked out carriers of CMV plus the relevant HLA.

Each CDR3 protein gets one entry after TCRdb re-called the reads with MiXCR. The data show about 250,000 distinct CDR3 sequences, approximately 7% seen once. There are many counts of this clonotype. Its antigen is currently unknown. V lost 1 base and J lost 0, with 6 bases in between. The CDR3 has 14 residues. CDR1 is SGHTA and CDR2 is FQGNSA in the germline V gene. Sequencing used PBMCs. This sequence originates from a human donor in good health (CMV status not recorded). Some clones in this sample may be carry-over from other donors' samples. V is TRBV7-2 and J is TRBJ1-2; no firm D call. This CDR3 is CASSLDGSNYGYTF. The CDR3 DNA reads TGTGCCAGCAGCTTAGACGGTTCTAACTATGGCTACACCTTC.